The rows below give T cell receptor beta chains drawn from one sample of a study of blood T cell repertoires in COVID-19. This table comes from immunoSEQ multiplex PCR, and its TCRdb copy is limited to in-frame clones, with some not included. The sample lists some 150,000 clones, roughly nine tenths occurring once. Sequenced sample: peripheral blood. Receptors originate from a woman in her sixties or seventies with active or convalescent COVID-19. The CDR3 runs from the conserved cysteine through the conserved F or W. Each record gives: V gene, J gene, D gene, clone size, CDR3 protein, CDR3 DNA. A D gene is named only where the DNA matches it firmly. Size is stated for part of the rows, as once, few or many counts, or as a class when the clone is expanded.

TRBV7-9,TRBJ1-6,NA,NA,CASSLDPLSPLHF,TGTGCCAGCAGCTTAGACCCACTCTCACCCCTCCACTTT
TRBV5-1,TRBJ2-3,NA,NA,CASSSGGKSTDTQYF,TGCGCCAGCAGCTCTGGCGGGAAAAGCACAGATACGCAGTATTTT
TRBV6-5,TRBJ2-1,NA,NA,CASTMNIQGSNEQFF,TGTGCCAGCACTATGAACATTCAGGGGAGCAATGAGCAGTTCTTC
TRBV10-3,TRBJ1-1,NA,NA,CAISESEANTEAFF,TGTGCCATCAGTGAGTCGGAGGCCAACACTGAAGCTTTCTTT
TRBV24-1,TRBJ2-5,NA,once,CATSVGGASETQYF,TGTGCCACCAGTGTAGGCGGCGCGAGTGAGACCCAGTACTTC
TRBV7-8,TRBJ2-6,TRBD1,NA,CASSPRTGGAGANVLTF,TGTGCCAGCAGCCCGAGGACAGGGGGGGCTGGGGCCAACGTCCTGACTTTC
TRBV3-1/TRBV3-2,TRBJ2-2,TRBD1,NA,CASSQPPRTGNTGELFF,TGTGCCAGCAGCCAACCTCCCCGGACAGGGAACACCGGGGAGCTGTTTTTT
TRBV11-2,TRBJ1-5,NA,NA,CASSLRGAGVNQPQHF,TGTGCCAGCAGCTTACGGGGGGCGGGGGTCAATCAGCCCCAGCATTTT
TRBV19,TRBJ1-3,NA,NA,CASRPGQSFSGNTIYF,TGTGCCAGTAGGCCCGGACAGTCTTTCTCTGGAAACACCATATATTTT
TRBV6-5,TRBJ1-3,TRBD1,NA,CASRSGTGSGNTIYF,TGTGCCAGCAGGTCCGGGACAGGCTCTGGAAACACCATATATTTT
TRBV18,TRBJ1-1,TRBD1,NA,CASSPTTGLEAFF,TGTGCCAGCTCACCCACGACAGGGTTGGAAGCTTTCTTT
TRBV6-2/TRBV6-3,TRBJ2-1,NA,NA,CASSQLLARPYNEQFF,TGTGCCAGCAGTCAACTATTGGCGAGGCCCTACAATGAGCAGTTCTTC
TRBV3-1/TRBV3-2,TRBJ2-7,TRBD2,NA,CASSQGGLAGGPYEQYF,TGTGCCAGCAGCCAAGGGGGACTAGCGGGGGGTCCCTACGAGCAGTACTTC
TRBV5-1,TRBJ2-7,TRBD1,NA,CASSPWDRGTGEQYF,TGCGCCAGCAGCCCTTGGGACAGGGGAACGGGCGAGCAGTACTTC
TRBV7-9,TRBJ1-1,TRBD1,NA,CASSSYRGADTEAFF,TGTGCCAGCAGCTCCTACAGGGGAGCGGACACTGAAGCTTTCTTT
TRBV4-3,TRBJ1-2,NA,NA,CASSQIAGNGYTF,TGCGCCAGCAGCCAGATTGCAGGGAATGGCTACACCTTC
TRBV24-1,TRBJ2-5,NA,once,CATSDPSAGKTQYF,TGTGCCACCAGTGACCCCTCGGCAGGGAAGACCCAGTACTTC
TRBV2,TRBJ2-5,TRBD1,NA,CASSDGYGTGRVETQYF,TGTGCCAGCAGCGATGGATATGGGACAGGGAGGGTCGAGACCCAGTACTTC
TRBV5-1,TRBJ2-7,TRBD1,NA,CASSLAGTGFHEQYF,TGCGCCAGCAGCTTAGCCGGGACAGGGTTCCACGAGCAGTACTTC
TRBV29-1,TRBJ2-1,TRBD1,once,CSVCLGDRSYNEQFF,TGCAGCGTTTGCCTTGGGGACAGGTCCTACAATGAGCAGTTCTTC
TRBV4-3,TRBJ1-2,NA,once,CASSHGANYGYTF,TGCGCCAGCAGCCACGGAGCTAACTATGGCTACACCTTC
TRBV27,TRBJ2-7,NA,NA,CASSSRVGAEYEQYF,TGTGCCAGCAGTTCCAGGGTTGGGGCCGAGTACGAGCAGTACTTC
TRBV2,TRBJ2-7,TRBD2,NA,CASFLLAGGSEQYF,TGTGCCAGCTTCCTACTAGCGGGGGGCAGCGAGCAGTACTTC
TRBV5-1,TRBJ1-6,TRBD1,once,CASSRQGQESSYNSPLHF,TGCGCCAGCAGCAGACAGGGACAGGAAAGCTCCTATAATTCACCCCTCCACTTT
TRBV15,TRBJ2-1,NA,NA,CATSRRLGLDEQFF,TGTGCCACCAGCCGACGACTAGGATTGGATGAGCAGTTCTTC
TRBV4-1,TRBJ2-7,TRBD1,few,CASSQPGQGYYEQYF,TGCGCCAGCAGCCAGCCGGGACAGGGATACTACGAGCAGTACTTC
TRBV9,TRBJ2-3,NA,NA,CASSQDVAGPSTDTQYF,TGTGCCAGCAGCCAAGACGTGGCGGGGCCTAGCACAGATACGCAGTATTTT
TRBV7-9,TRBJ2-1,TRBD2,few,CASSLLAGVLNEQFF,TGTGCCAGCAGCTTACTAGCGGGGGTCCTCAATGAGCAGTTCTTC
TRBV4-3,TRBJ2-2,NA,once,CASSQDLSVTGELFF,TGCGCCAGCAGCCAAGATCTAAGTGTCACCGGGGAGCTGTTTTTT
TRBV19,TRBJ1-1,TRBD1,NA,CASRTTGEGNTEAFF,TGTGCCAGTAGGACCACAGGGGAAGGGAACACTGAAGCTTTCTTT
TRBV21-1,TRBJ2-4,NA,NA,CASSKGLRGKNIQYF,TGTGCCAGCAGCAAAGGCCTAAGGGGCAAAAACATTCAGTACTTC
TRBV5-4,TRBJ2-7,NA,NA,CASSLAGFSYEQYF,TGTGCCAGCAGCTTGGCGGGGTTCTCCTACGAGCAGTACTTC
TRBV19,TRBJ1-5,NA,NA,CAGGGGSNQPQHF,TGTGCTGGGGGCGGGGGCAGCAATCAGCCCCAGCATTTT
TRBV19,TRBJ2-2,TRBD1,NA,CASSIDRVAGELFF,TGTGCCAGTAGTATTGACAGGGTGGCCGGGGAGCTGTTTTTT
TRBV6-1,TRBJ1-2,TRBD1,NA,CASSDRDRVNGGYTF,TGTGCCAGCAGTGATCGGGACAGGGTGAATGGTGGCTACACCTTC
TRBV18,TRBJ2-7,NA,NA,CASSPRAGDAHEQYF,TGTGCCAGCTCACCACGGGCAGGGGACGCCCACGAGCAGTACTTC
TRBV25-1,TRBJ2-6,NA,NA,CASSDYGLGVLTF,TGTGCCAGCAGTGATTATGGGCTGGGCGTCCTGACTTTC
TRBV12-3/TRBV12-4,TRBJ2-7,TRBD1,NA,CASSLRDSYEQYF,TGTGCCAGCAGCCTCCGGGACAGTTACGAGCAGTACTTC
TRBV27,TRBJ2-7,NA,NA,CASSTTSSYEQYF,TGTGCCAGCAGTACCACAAGCTCCTACGAGCAGTACTTC
TRBV12-1,TRBJ1-5,NA,few,CASRGTHSNQPQHF,TGTGCCAGCCGAGGGACACATAGCAATCAGCCCCAGCATTTT
TRBV19,TRBJ1-4,NA,once,CASSIPATNEKLFF,TGTGCCAGTAGTATCCCGGCAACTAATGAAAAACTGTTTTTT
TRBV30,TRBJ1-1,NA,NA,CAWSRQGDAFF,TGTGCCTGGAGTAGGCAGGGTGACGCTTTCTTT
TRBV18,TRBJ1-4,NA,once,CASSRRGSEEKLFF,TGTGCCAGCTCACGTCGGGGGTCGGAGGAAAAACTGTTTTTT
TRBV27,TRBJ1-5,NA,NA,CASSLPYQPQHF,TGTGCCAGCAGTTTACCCTATCAGCCCCAGCATTTT
TRBV6-2/TRBV6-3,TRBJ2-7,NA,once,CASSLAGNNFPQQYF,TGTGCCAGCAGCCTAGCCGGGAATAACTTCCCCCAGCAGTACTTC